This section outlines one T cell receptor beta chain sequence together with its context. Antigen unknown. The sample comes from a study of identical twins. TCRdb re-derived calls from the 5' RACE reads in MiXCR, one entry per CDR3 protein. The profile shows about 490,000 distinct CDR3 sequences, over 12% of them singletons. Trimming left V 4 bases short and J 0 bases short, with 14 bases between. This CDR3 spans 16 amino acids. CDR1 is SGHRS and CDR2 is YFSETQ in the germline V gene. With no exceptions, donors were healthy Caucasians. General observations from the study: Abundant cord blood beta clonotypes carried fewer insertions; memory repertoires showed none.

These records were also assigned to another study, of yellow fever vaccine responses in identical twins.

This clonotype was obtained from a woman under 30 in good health. The chain joins TRBV5-1 to TRBJ2-1; D gene unclear. The sample consisted of CD4+ T cells sorted from blood. The CDR3 loop is CASSTTGLSSYNEQFF. For the CDR3, the DNA is TGCGCCAGCAGCACGACCGGGCTAAGCTCCTACAATGAGCAGTTCTTC.